A single sample is the source of the 26 T cell receptor beta chains below, sequenced in a study of cytomegalovirus exposure and HLA in healthy donors. The PCR employed 60 Vbeta primers together with 13 Jbeta primers. Sequenced by immunoSEQ multiplex PCR; TCRdb stores in-frame clones only, minus some. Altogether some 130,000 clones are present, around 76% being singletons, with the ten largest covering approximately 1.7%. What was sequenced was PBMCs. These TCRs come from a woman between 45 and 60 years old in good health and CMV-seronegative.

CDR3 coding DNA: TGTGCCAGCAGCTTTTCGGCTAGCGGGACTTCTCCAGATACGCAGTATTTT. Amino acid sequence: CASSFSASGTSPDTQYF. The chain joins TRBV7-3 to TRBJ2-3, with TRBD2 identical over 9 bases. Losses at the gene ends were 3 bases for V and 4 bases for J; bases not matched to a gene: 11. The germline gives CDR1 SGHTA, CDR2 FQGTGA. CDR3 length: 17 residues.

The gene calls are TRBV27 and TRBJ2-1; TRBD2 agrees at 7 bases. Germline V lookup: CDR1 MNHEY, CDR2 SMNVEV (reference sequence). Trimming took 8 bases from V and 7 from J; bases not matched to a gene: 14. This CDR3 is built from 15 residues. The chain's CDR3 is CASAKRASGLNEQFF. Written as DNA, the CDR3 is TGTGCCAGCGCCAAGAGGGCTAGCGGTTTGAATGAGCAGTTCTTC.

The genes are TRBV10-3 and TRBJ2-5, with TRBD1 matching over 9 bases. The V and J ends lost 6 bases and 2 bases, in that order; junction bases with no gene match: 1. This CDR3 region has 13 residues. From germline, CDR1 is ENHRY and CDR2 SYGVKD. The CDR3 nucleotides read TGTGCCATCAGCGGACAGGGGCAAGAGACCCAGTACTTC. Encoded protein: CAISGQGQETQYF.

The chain joins TRBV5-4 to TRBJ2-5; TRBD1 matches at 7 bases. The ends lost 3 bases at V and 4 bases at J; junction bases unmatched: 6. From germline, CDR1 is SGHNT and CDR2 YYREEE (reference sequence). CDR3 length: 14 amino acids. CDR3 bases: TGTGCCAGCAGCTCAAACAGGGGCGGAGAGACCCAGTACTTC. Amino acids: CASSSNRGGETQYF.

The chain carries TRBV9 and TRBJ2-1; no reliable D call. The V end lost 0 bases, the J end lost 7 bases, and 11 bases lay between the germline ends. Germline CDR1 reads SGDLS; CDR2 reads YYNGEE. The CDR3 contains 14 residues. CDR3 residues: CASSVGATSNEQFF. The DNA of the CDR3 is TGTGCCAGCAGCGTAGGGGCTACCTCAAATGAGCAGTTCTTC. The full variable domain, with the rest looked up from reference TRBV9 and TRBJ2-1, is DSGVTQTPKHLITATGQRVTLRCSPRSGDLSVYWYQQSLDQGLQFLIQYYNGEERAKGNILERFSAQQFPDLHSELNLSSLELGDSALYFCASSVGATSNEQFFGPGTRLTVL.

The rearrangement uses TRBV5-8 and TRBJ1-2; D not resolved. The V and J ends lost 4 bases and 7 bases respectively, with 14 bases between them. CDR3 length: 13 residues. Germline values: CDR1 SGHTS, CDR2 YDEGEE. CDR3 sequence: CASSHSPVCGYTF. In nucleotides, the CDR3 is TGTGCCAGCAGCCATTCACCGGTTTGTGGCTACACCTTC.

V usage is TRBV14 and J usage is TRBJ2-7; the match to TRBD1 covers 7 bases. From germline, CDR1 is SGHDN and CDR2 FVKESK. V lost 3 bases to trimming and J lost 5 bases; unmatched junction nucleotides: 16. The CDR3 runs to 17 residues. CDR3 sequence reads: CASSQRPGQPLGNEQYV. The CDR3, as DNA: TGTGCCAGCAGCCAGCGACCGGGACAGCCCCTGGGGAACGAGCAGTACGTC.

The rearrangement uses TRBV5-4 and TRBJ1-2; D call uncertain. V dropped 7 bases and J dropped 8 bases, with 18 bases sitting between them. The CDR3 extends over 13 amino acids. Germline V gene lookup returns CDR1 SGHNT and CDR2 YYREEE (reference sequence). The CDR3 spells CASSRGLAGGYTF. CDR3 in DNA: TGTGCCAGCTCCCGCGGGCTCGCGGGGGGCTACACCTTC.

The V call is TRBV9, the J call TRBJ1-4; perhaps TRBD1 as D (6 bases). This CDR3 region has 16 residues. V shed 0 bases and J shed 5 bases, with 14 bases lying between them. Germline CDR1 reads SGDLS; CDR2 reads YYNGEE. In DNA form, the CDR3 reads TGTGCCAGCAGCGTAGGAGTCAGGGGACGAAATGAAAAACTGTTTTTT. Encoded protein: CASSVGVRGRNEKLFF.

This clone was counted only a few times. The rearrangement links TRBV15 to TRBJ2-5, with TRBD1 matching over 10 bases. The CDR3 length is 17 residues. Germline CDR1 is LNHNV and CDR2 is YYDKDF (reference sequence). With 0 bases clipped from V and 5 bases from J, the junction kept 9 bases outside the gene matches. Here the CDR3 reads CATSREARTGGSETQYF. As DNA, the CDR3 is TGTGCCACCAGCAGAGAAGCAAGGACAGGGGGGAGCGAGACCCAGTACTTC. Full variable domain (missing parts from reference TRBV15 and TRBJ2-5): DAMVIQNPRYQVTQFGKPVTLSCSQTLNHNVMYWYQQKSSQAPKLLFHYYDKDFNNEADTPDNFQSRRPNTSFCFLDIRSPGLGDTAMYLCATSREARTGGSETQYFGPGTRLLVL.

This rearrangement joins TRBV9 to TRBJ2-2; 8 positions agree with TRBD1. The CDR3 has 14 amino acids. The germline gives CDR1 SGDLS, CDR2 YYNGEE. J was trimmed by 8 bases and V by 2 bases; bases with no gene match: 5. The CDR3 DNA reads TGTGCCAGCAGCGTGCGGACAGGGCGGGGGGAGCTGTTTTTT. It yields the protein CASSVRTGRGELFF.

The chain has TRBV5-1 and TRBJ2-4; TRBD1 might be the D (6 bases). The V and J ends lost 6 bases and 6 bases respectively, with 16 bases between them. There are 14 residues in the CDR3. Germline CDR1 reads SGHRS; CDR2 reads YFSETQ. The CDR3 DNA reads TGCGCCAGCACACCACAGGGTAGGGGAAACATTCAGTACTTC. The encoded protein is CASTPQGRGNIQYF.

This clone was recorded once. The chain is built from TRBV28 and TRBJ2-2; 12 bases are a match to TRBD2. The V and J ends lost 6 bases and 7 bases, in that order; junction bases with no gene match: 12. The CDR3 loop spans 17 amino acids. Looked up from germline, CDR1 is MDHEN and CDR2 is SYDVKM. The DNA of the CDR3 is TGTGCCAGCAGCCTGGGGGCTAGCGGGAGGGCTGGCGGGGAGCTGTTTTTT. Residues: CASSLGASGRAGGELFF.

This chain joins TRBV6-6 and TRBJ2-7; 10 bases are shared with TRBD2. Trimming took 11 bases from V and 6 from J; bases not matched to a gene: 13. This CDR3 is 14 amino acids long. The germline V gene encodes CDR1 MNHNY and CDR2 SVGAGI (reference sequence). The CDR3 region has the DNA TGTGCCGTACGGACTAGCGGACGTTTGAGCGAGCAGTACTTC. Translating gives CAVRTSGRLSEQYF.

The chain has TRBV7-3 and TRBJ2-1, with 13 bases that match TRBD2. Trimming at V came to 5 bases and at J to 8 bases, leaving 6 bases not matched to a gene. Per the germline V gene, CDR1 is SGHTA and CDR2 is FQGTGA. The CDR3 consists of 15 residues. The CDR3 nucleotides are TGTGCCAGCAGCCCGGGACTAGCGGGATTGGATGAGCAGTTCTTC. It is translated as CASSPGLAGLDEQFF.

V gene TRBV27 combines with J gene TRBJ1-5, with D maybe TRBD1 (5 bases). The CDR3 has 17 amino acids. From germline, CDR1 is MNHEY and CDR2 SMNVEV (reference sequence). The germline V and J ends were trimmed by 4 bases and 3 bases, with 19 bases remaining between them. The CDR3 DNA reads TGTGCCAGCAGTTCTAGGGTAGGGGTTCCCTTCAATCAGCCCCAGCATTTT. Its translation is CASSSRVGVPFNQPQHF.

V usage is TRBV6-1 and J usage is TRBJ2-3; the D gene is possibly TRBD1 (5 bases). CDR3 size: 15 residues. The germline V and J ends were trimmed by 0 bases and 9 bases, with 16 bases remaining between them. The germline V gene encodes CDR1 MNHNS and CDR2 SASEGT. CDR3 sequence reads: CASSEAGRATVTQYF. The CDR3 region has the DNA TGTGCCAGCAGTGAAGCGGGCAGGGCCACAGTAACGCAGTATTTT.

The rearrangement links TRBV10-1 to TRBJ2-5; the D gene is possibly TRBD2 (6 bases). Trimming shortened V by 2 bases and J by 5 bases, and 15 bases separated the two germline ends. The CDR3 covers 15 residues. Germline values: CDR1 WNHNN, CDR2 SYGVQD (reference sequence). CDR3 coding DNA: TGCGCCAGCAGTGAGCCCCCCGCGGGGACGGAGACCCAGTACTTC. Amino acid sequence: CASSEPPAGTETQYF.

This chain uses TRBV27 with TRBJ2-1; 10 bases align to TRBD2. Germline CDR1 is MNHEY and CDR2 is SMNVEV (reference sequence). The CDR3 extends over 17 amino acids. The ends lost 7 bases at V and 1 base at J; junction bases unmatched: 10. CDR3 nucleotide sequence: TGTGCCAGCAATCCTTCCCTAGCGGGAGTATCCTACAATGAGCAGTTCTTC. This encodes CASNPSLAGVSYNEQFF.

The chain combines TRBV29-1 with TRBJ1-3; D is unresolved. Germline V lookup: CDR1 SQVTM, CDR2 ANQGSEA. The V gene lost 4 bases and the J gene lost 3 bases, with 7 bases spanning the gap. The CDR3 length is 12 residues. CDR3 coding DNA: TGCAGCGTTGTGGAGGATGGAAACACCATATATTTT. Its protein is CSVVEDGNTIYF.

The chain employs TRBV6-6 and TRBJ1-5, with D unresolved. V dropped 4 bases and J dropped 5 bases, with 6 bases sitting between them. Germline V lookup: CDR1 MNHNY, CDR2 SVGAGI (reference sequence). The CDR3 consists of 12 residues. DNA of the CDR3: TGTGCCAGCAGTTCGACTGATCAGCCCCAGCATTTT. Translated: CASSSTDQPQHF.

The chain employs TRBV7-2 and TRBJ2-2; TRBD1 might be the D (6 bases). The CDR3 loop spans 19 amino acids. Between the trimmed V and J ends, which lost 1 base and 2 bases, there was a span of 20 bases. Per germline, CDR1 SGHTA and CDR2 FQGNSA. CDR3 sequence (DNA): TGTGCCAGCAGCTTAGTGGATTACACGGGACAAATAAACACCGGGGAGCTGTTTTTT. Its protein product is CASSLVDYTGQINTGELFF. Filled out from reference TRBV7-2 and TRBJ2-2, the complete variable domain reads GAGVSQSPSNKVTEKGKDVELRCDPISGHTALYWYRQSLGQGLEFLIYFQGNSAPDKSGLPSDRFSAERTGGSVSTLTIQRTQQEDSAVYLCASSLVDYTGQINTGELFFGEGSRLTVL.

The DNA for the CDR3 is TGTGCCAGCAACGGACCCGGGACAAGAGCTTTCTTT. Protein product: CASNGPGTRAFF. This rearrangement joins TRBV6-5 to TRBJ1-1, with D perhaps matching TRBD1 (6 bases). The germline V and J ends were trimmed by 7 bases and 10 bases, with 16 bases remaining between them. Germline V gene sequence: CDR1 MNHEY, CDR2 SVGAGI. The CDR3 has 12 amino acids.

The CDR3 loop reads CASSSAGGGSYEQYF. The CDR3 DNA is TGTGCCAGCAGTTCGGCAGGGGGCGGGTCCTACGAGCAGTACTTC. The chain combines TRBV28 with TRBJ2-7, with 8 bases that match TRBD1. Unmatched junction bases numbered 6, after V lost 4 bases and J lost 1 base. The CDR3 extends over 15 amino acids. CDR1 is MDHEN, CDR2 SYDVKM, per germline. Supplemented by reference TRBV28 and TRBJ2-7, the full variable domain reads DVKVTQSSRYLVKRTGEKVFLECVQDMDHENMFWYRQDPGLGLRLIYFSYDVKMKEKGDIPEGYSVSREKKERFSLILESASTNQTSMYLCASSSAGGGSYEQYFGPGTRLTVT.

The gene calls are TRBV10-3 and TRBJ1-1; D call uncertain. Per the germline V gene, CDR1 is ENHRY and CDR2 is SYGVKD. Trimming left V 3 bases short and J 3 bases short, with 11 bases between. There are 14 residues in the CDR3. This CDR3 reads CAISERVSYTEAFF. In DNA, the CDR3 is TGTGCCATCAGTGAACGGGTGTCGTACACTGAAGCTTTCTTT.

The chain uses TRBV29-1 and TRBJ1-1, with 7 bases matching TRBD1. V gave up 6 bases and J gave up 4 bases; unmatched junction bases: 5. Looked up from germline, CDR1 is SQVTM and CDR2 is ANQGSEA. CDR3 length: 12 residues. This CDR3 reads CSVGQSSTEAFF. CDR3 in DNA: TGCAGCGTGGGACAGTCGAGCACTGAAGCTTTCTTT.